The present T cell receptor (beta chain) was sequenced within a study of cytomegalovirus exposure and HLA in healthy donors. General study points: V- and J-gene trimming of TCR beta was linked (in a later analysis) to a missense DCLRE1C variant. Reported findings show TCR beta sequences accurately forecast HLA-A and HLA-B alleles in most subjects. For most TCR sequences rarity was the rule, although some public TCRs occurred in many donors.

As to this clone: The antigen is unknown.

PCR used 60 Vbeta primers and 13 Jbeta primers. Clones were sequenced by immunoSEQ multiplex PCR, and TCRdb holds only the in-frame ones, with some missing. The sample consists of under 200,000 clones, over 60% of them appearing once. The TCR comes from a man aged 50-60 years in good health and CMV-seropositive. Sequencing used PBMCs.

The CDR3 loop reads CASTGQRWSYEQYF. The CDR3 coding sequence is TGTGCCAGCACGGGACAGAGATGGTCCTACGAGCAGTACTTC. The J gene is TRBJ2-7, the V gene TRBV5-6; 7 positions match TRBD1. From germline, CDR1 is SGHDT and CDR2 YYEEEE. CDR3 length equals 14 residues. With V trimmed by 6 bases and J by 1 base, 7 bases remained unmatched.